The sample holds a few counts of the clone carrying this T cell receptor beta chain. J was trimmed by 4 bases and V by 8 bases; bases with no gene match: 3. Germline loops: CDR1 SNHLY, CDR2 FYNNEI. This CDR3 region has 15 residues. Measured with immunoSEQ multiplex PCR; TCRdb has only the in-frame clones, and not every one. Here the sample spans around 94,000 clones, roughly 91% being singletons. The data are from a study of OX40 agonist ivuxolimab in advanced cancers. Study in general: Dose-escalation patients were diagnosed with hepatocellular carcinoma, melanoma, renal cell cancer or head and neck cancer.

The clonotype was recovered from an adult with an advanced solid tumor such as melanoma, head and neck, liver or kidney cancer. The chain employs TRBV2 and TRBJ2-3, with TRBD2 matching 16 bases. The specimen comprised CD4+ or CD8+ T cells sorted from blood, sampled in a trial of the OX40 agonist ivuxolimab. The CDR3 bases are TGTGCCAGCGGGACTAGCGGGGGGGTTGCAGATACGCAGTATTTT. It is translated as CASGTSGGVADTQYF.